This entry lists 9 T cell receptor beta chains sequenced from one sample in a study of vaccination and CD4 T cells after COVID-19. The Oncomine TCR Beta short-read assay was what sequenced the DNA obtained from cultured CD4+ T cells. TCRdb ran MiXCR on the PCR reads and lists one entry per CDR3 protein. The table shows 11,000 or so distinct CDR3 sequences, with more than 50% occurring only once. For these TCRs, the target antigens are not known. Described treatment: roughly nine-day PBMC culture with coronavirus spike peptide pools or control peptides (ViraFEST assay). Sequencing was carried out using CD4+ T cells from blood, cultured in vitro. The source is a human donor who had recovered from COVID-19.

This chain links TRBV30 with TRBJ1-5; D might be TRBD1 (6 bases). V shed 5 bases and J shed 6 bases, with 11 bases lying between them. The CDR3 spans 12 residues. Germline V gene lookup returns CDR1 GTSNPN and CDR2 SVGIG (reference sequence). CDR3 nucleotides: TGTGCCTGGGATACAGGGCGTCAGCCCCAGCATTTT. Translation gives CAWDTGRQPQHF.

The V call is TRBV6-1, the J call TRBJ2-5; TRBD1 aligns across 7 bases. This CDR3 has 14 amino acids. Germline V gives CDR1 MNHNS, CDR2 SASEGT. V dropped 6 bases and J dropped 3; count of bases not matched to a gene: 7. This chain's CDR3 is CASSPNRGKETQYF. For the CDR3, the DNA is TGTGCCAGCAGCCCCAACAGGGGAAAAGAGACCCAGTACTTC.

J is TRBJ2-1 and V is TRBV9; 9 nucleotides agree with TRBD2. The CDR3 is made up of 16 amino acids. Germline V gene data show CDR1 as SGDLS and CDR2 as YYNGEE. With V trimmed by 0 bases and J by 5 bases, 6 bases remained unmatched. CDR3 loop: CASSVGGRAFHNEQFF. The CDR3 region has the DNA TGTGCCAGCAGCGTAGGCGGGAGGGCCTTCCACAATGAGCAGTTCTTC.

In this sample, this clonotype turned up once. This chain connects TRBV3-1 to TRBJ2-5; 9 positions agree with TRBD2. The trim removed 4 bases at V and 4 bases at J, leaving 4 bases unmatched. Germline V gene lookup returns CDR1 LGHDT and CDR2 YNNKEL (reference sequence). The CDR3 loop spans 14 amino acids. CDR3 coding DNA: TGTGCCAGCAGCCCCGTAGCGGGAGCAGAGACCCAGTACTTC. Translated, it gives CASSPVAGAETQYF.

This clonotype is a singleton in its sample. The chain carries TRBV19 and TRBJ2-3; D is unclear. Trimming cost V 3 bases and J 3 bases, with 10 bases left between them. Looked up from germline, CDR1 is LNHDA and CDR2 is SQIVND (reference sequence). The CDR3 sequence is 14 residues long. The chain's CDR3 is CASSISRVTDTQYF. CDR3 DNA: TGTGCCAGTAGTATTTCTAGGGTTACAGATACGCAGTATTTT.

The CDR3 reads CSTATTASTDTQYF. The DNA for the CDR3 is TGCAGTACAGCTACAACAGCTTCCACAGATACGCAGTATTTT. The chain is built from TRBV20-1 and TRBJ2-3; unclear D gene. CDR3 length: 14 amino acids. V lost 8 bases and J 2 bases, leaving 17 bases between the germline ends. Germline assignment: CDR1 DFQATT and CDR2 SNEGSKA (reference sequence).

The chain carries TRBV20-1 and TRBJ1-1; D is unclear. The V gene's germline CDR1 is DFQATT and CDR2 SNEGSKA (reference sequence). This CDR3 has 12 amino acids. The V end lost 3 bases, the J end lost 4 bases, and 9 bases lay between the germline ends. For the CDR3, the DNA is TGCAGTGCTAGGGAGGGTAGCACTGAAGCTTTCTTT. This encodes CSAREGSTEAFF.

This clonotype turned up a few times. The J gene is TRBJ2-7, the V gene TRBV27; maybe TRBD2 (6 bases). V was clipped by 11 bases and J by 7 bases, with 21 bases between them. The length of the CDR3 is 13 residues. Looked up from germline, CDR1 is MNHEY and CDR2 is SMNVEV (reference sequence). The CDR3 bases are TGTGCCTCATGGGACTCCCGCAGTGGAGAGCAGTACTTC. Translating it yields CASWDSRSGEQYF.

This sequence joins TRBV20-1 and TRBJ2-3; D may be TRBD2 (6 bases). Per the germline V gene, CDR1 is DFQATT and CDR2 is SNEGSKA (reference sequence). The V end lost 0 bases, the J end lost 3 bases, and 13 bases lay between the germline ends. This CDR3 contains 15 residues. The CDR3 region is CSARDGAGRTDTQYF. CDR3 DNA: TGCAGTGCTAGAGATGGGGCAGGGAGGACAGATACGCAGTATTTT.